The rows below give T cell receptor beta chains drawn from one sample of a study of T cells in Graves' hyperthyroidism and ophthalmopathy. One entry per CDR3 protein results from TCRdb running MiXCR on the multiplex PCR reads. The top ten clones hold around 47% of a sample with 300,000 to 400,000 distinct CDR3 sequences, about 18% of them seen once. Sequencing input: blood. The receptors originated from a woman in her 50s with Graves' hyperthyroidism. The CDR3 runs from the conserved cysteine through the conserved F or W. A D gene is named only where the DNA matches it firmly. Clone sizes are given selectively: once, few, many, or a class where the clone is expanded.

clone_size | j_call | d_call | v_call | cdr3_nt | cdr3_aa
many | TRBJ2-1 | TRBD2 | TRBV2 | TGTGCCAGCAATCTACTAGCGGGAGGTAATAATGAGCAGTTCTTC | CASNLLAGGNNEQFF
few | TRBJ1-2 | TRBD1 | TRBV7-9 | TGTGCCAGCAGCGATGAACAGGGGGCTCAAAACTATGGCTACACCTTC | CASSDEQGAQNYGYTF
- | TRBJ2-1 | - | TRBV6-1 | TGTGCCAGCAAGGCCGACACCCTCCAGTTCTTC | CASKADTLQFF
many | TRBJ2-5 | - | TRBV11-2 | TGTGCCAGCAGCCTCCTACGGGAGACCCAGTACTTC | CASSLLRETQYF
- | TRBJ1-1 | - | TRBV30 | TGTGCCTGGAGCATGACAGGTGAAACTGAAGCTTTCTTT | CAWSMTGETEAFF
few | TRBJ1-3 | - | TRBV7-9 | TGTGCCAGCAGAAGTGGGCCCTCGGACACCATATATTTT | CASRSGPSDTIYF
many | TRBJ2-5 | - | TRBV2 | TGTGCCAGCAGGACGGGCGTGGGGGCCCAAGAGACCCAGTACTTC | CASRTGVGAQETQYF
few | TRBJ1-1 | - | TRBV6-5 | TGTGCCAGCAGTTACGAAGGGGCTGGCACTGAAGCTTTCTTT | CASSYEGAGTEAFF
few | TRBJ1-1 | TRBD1 | TRBV4-1 | TGCGCCAGCAGCCCAAAAACGACAGGGATGAACACTGAAGCTTTCTTT | CASSPKTTGMNTEAFF
many | TRBJ1-5 | TRBD1 | TRBV28 | TGTGCCAGCAGTCGTGGACAGGGAGATGCTCAGCCCCAGCATTTT | CASSRGQGDAQPQHF
- | TRBJ1-5 | - | TRBV24-1 | TGTGCCACCAGTGATTTACCGGGGGAAAAGGATCAGCCCCAGCATTTT | CATSDLPGEKDQPQHF
many | TRBJ2-7 | TRBD2 | TRBV10-3 | TGTGCCATCAGCGCGAGCCGGGGGGTCTACGAGCAGTACTTC | CAISASRGVYEQYF
- | TRBJ1-5 | - | TRBV4-1 | TGCGCCAGCAGCCTTACGGCTAGCAATCAGCCCCAGCATTTT | CASSLTASNQPQHF
many | TRBJ2-5 | - | TRBV12-3/TRBV12-4 | TGTGCCAGCAGTAACCCCGGGGCCCAGTACTTC | CASSNPGAQYF
few | TRBJ2-2 | - | TRBV4-1 | TGCGCCAGCAGCCAACCTCGCGAGGAGCTGTTTTTT | CASSQPREELFF
- | TRBJ2-3 | TRBD2 | TRBV7-8 | TGTGCCAGCAGTGGGGGGGAACGCACAGATACGCAGTATTTT | CASSGGERTDTQYF
many | TRBJ2-3 | - | TRBV27 | TGTGCCAGCAGTTTGCTAGCGACCACAGATACGCAGTATTTT | CASSLLATTDTQYF
- | TRBJ2-3 | TRBD2 | TRBV7-6 | TGTGCCAGCAGTCTGGTGACTAGCGGGAGAGATACGCAGTATTTT | CASSLVTSGRDTQYF
many | TRBJ2-7 | - | TRBV7-9 | TGTGCCAGCAGCGATGACTCCTACGAGCAGTACTTC | CASSDDSYEQYF
many | TRBJ2-3 | - | TRBV3-1 | TGTGCCAGCAGCCAAGATCAGGGCGTACCTAGCACAGATACGCAGTATTTT | CASSQDQGVPSTDTQYF
many | TRBJ1-1 | - | TRBV18 | TGTGCCAGCTCACCAGAGGTGGCAGGGCTGAACACTGAAGCTTTCTTT | CASSPEVAGLNTEAFF
- | TRBJ2-2 | TRBD1 | TRBV9 | TGTGCCAGCAGCGTAGAGGCAGGGGGCGTGAACACCGGGGAGCTGTTTTTT | CASSVEAGGVNTGELFF
many | TRBJ2-3 | TRBD2 | TRBV2 | TGTGCCAGCAGTGCGACTAGCGGGGACACAGATACGCAGTATTTT | CASSATSGDTDTQYF
many | TRBJ1-2 | - | TRBV20-1 | TGCAGTGCTAGAGGGGGGGCGCACGACTATGGCTACACCTTC | CSARGGAHDYGYTF
few | TRBJ2-7 | - | TRBV6-1 | TGTGCCAGCAGTGTCCGGGACAACGAGCAGTACTTC | CASSVRDNEQYF
- | TRBJ1-5 | TRBD1 | TRBV4-2 | TGTGCCAGCAGCCAATCCACAGGGGGCAATCAGCCCCAGCATTTT | CASSQSTGGNQPQHF
- | TRBJ1-2 | - | TRBV7-2 | TGTGCCAGCAGCTCCGAGGCTGGCTACACCTTC | CASSSEAGYTF
- | TRBJ2-1 | TRBD1 | TRBV2 | TGTGCCAGCAGTGTTTGGGCTACAGGGGCCAATGAGCAGTTCTTC | CASSVWATGANEQFF
- | TRBJ1-1 | - | TRBV6-2/TRBV6-3 | TGTGCCAGCAGTAGCGGGACTTACACTGAAGCTTTCTTT | CASSSGTYTEAFF
- | TRBJ2-6 | - | TRBV6-4 | TGTGCCAGCAGTGAAATCGGGGGTCCCCTGGCCAACGTCCTGACTTTC | CASSEIGGPLANVLTF
- | TRBJ2-3 | - | TRBV6-6 | TGTGCCAGCAGTTACGTCCCGACAGATACGCAGTATTTT | CASSYVPTDTQYF
- | TRBJ2-5 | - | TRBV7-3 | TGTGCCAACAGCGAAGGGGGACAAGAGACCCAGTACTTC | CANSEGGQETQYF
few | TRBJ1-1 | - | TRBV28 | TGTGCCAGCAGTCTGACGAACGCAGTCACTGAAGCTTTCTTT | CASSLTNAVTEAFF
few | TRBJ2-3 | TRBD2 | TRBV9 | TGTGCCAGCAGCGTAGTCGGGAGGGCGGTAGATACGCAGTATTTT | CASSVVGRAVDTQYF
many | TRBJ2-3 | TRBD2 | TRBV10-3 | TGTGCCATCAGCCCGGCGGGAGGGCCAGATACGCAGTATTTT | CAISPAGGPDTQYF
few | TRBJ1-1 | - | TRBV19 | TGTGCCAGTAGTATATTCCCGGGGGCGAACACTGAAGCTTTCTTT | CASSIFPGANTEAFF
many | TRBJ2-1 | TRBD1 | TRBV3-1 | TGTGCCAGCAGCCAAGGGTTCCGGGACAGGGGGTCAAATGAGCAGTTCTTC | CASSQGFRDRGSNEQFF
- | TRBJ1-5 | - | TRBV12-3/TRBV12-4 | TGTGCCAGCAGTAGGGGGGCAAGCAATCAGCCCCAGCATTTT | CASSRGASNQPQHF
- | TRBJ1-1 | - | TRBV19 | TGTGCCAGTAAGAAAACTGGGGGCACTGAAGCTTTCTTT | CASKKTGGTEAFF
- | TRBJ1-1 | TRBD1 | TRBV7-2 | TGTGCCAGCAGCTCGACAGGGGCTGGTGAAGCTTTCTTT | CASSSTGAGEAFF
many | TRBJ2-7 | TRBD2 | TRBV10-3 | TGTGCCATCAGCCGTGTAGCGGGAGGAGGTTACGAGCAGTACTTC | CAISRVAGGGYEQYF
few | TRBJ2-1 | TRBD1 | TRBV5-1 | TGCGCCAGCAGCTCAGACAGGGGGGGGTACAATGAGCAGTTCTTC | CASSSDRGGYNEQFF
many | TRBJ2-1 | TRBD2 | TRBV20-1 | TGCAGTGCTAGAGATTGGGCTAGCGGGGGGGAAACCAACTACAATGAGCAGTTCTTC | CSARDWASGGETNYNEQFF
- | TRBJ2-5 | TRBD2 | TRBV11-2 | TGTGCCAGCAGTCACGGGACTAGCGGGGGAGAAGAGACCCAGTACTTC | CASSHGTSGGEETQYF